This entry lists 20 T cell receptor beta chains sequenced from one sample in a study of cytomegalovirus exposure and HLA in healthy donors. Primers for the PCR totalled 60 Vbeta and 13 Jbeta. Sequencing used immunoSEQ multiplex PCR; TCRdb keeps in-frame clones, though not all of them. The table lists approximately 93,000 clones, over 55% of them singletons. The sample taken for sequencing was PBMCs. The receptor set was obtained from a boy younger than 18 in good health and CMV-seropositive.

With regard to this clone: One end of the junction does not line up with germline, which may come from a read error. In the same sample, other DNA sequences code for this CDR3. The V gene is TRBV5-1, the J gene TRBJ1-1; 8 nucleotides match TRBD1. The germline V gene has CDR1 SGHRS and CDR2 YFSETQ. This CDR3 is 15 amino acids long. CDR3 sequence (DNA): TGCGCCAGCAGCCGATCAGACAGGGGAAACACTGAGGCTTTCTTT. Protein product: CASSRSDRGNTEAFF.

This clone was detected only once. The V gene is TRBV19, the J gene TRBJ2-3, with 13 positions matching TRBD2. CDR1 is LNHDA, CDR2 SQIVND, per germline (reference sequence). The V and J ends lost 8 bases and 2 bases, in that order; junction bases with no gene match: 1. The CDR3 contains 14 residues. CDR3 nucleotide sequence: TGTGCCAGTGGGACTAGCGGGAACACAGATACGCAGTATTTT. Its translation is CASGTSGNTDTQYF.

The chain employs TRBV7-2 and TRBJ2-7; 10 nucleotides match TRBD1. Trimming at V came to 1 base and at J to 1 base, leaving 4 bases not matched to a gene. Per the germline V gene, CDR1 is SGHTA and CDR2 is FQGNSA. This CDR3 region has 16 residues. The CDR3 loop reads CASSLVEGQGSYEQYF. The CDR3 region has the DNA TGTGCCAGCAGCTTAGTGGAGGGACAGGGGTCCTACGAGCAGTACTTC. The entire variable domain, with the rest obtained from reference TRBV7-2 and TRBJ2-7, is as follows: GAGVSQSPSNKVTEKGKDVELRCDPISGHTALYWYRQSLGQGLEFLIYFQGNSAPDKSGLPSDRFSAERTGGSVSTLTIQRTQQEDSAVYLCASSLVEGQGSYEQYFGPGTRLTVT.

This rearrangement joins TRBV18 to TRBJ2-7; possibly TRBD1 for D (6 bases). The V gene's germline CDR1 is KGHSH and CDR2 LQKENI. Trimming pared 3 bases from V and 0 bases from J, leaving 12 bases between. The CDR3 sequence is 15 residues long. CDR3 sequence (DNA): TGTGCCAGCTCACCTCGAACAGGGAGCTCCTACGAGCAGTACTTC. Translated, it gives CASSPRTGSSYEQYF.

V and J are TRBV7-9 and TRBJ2-5; D possibly corresponds to TRBD1 (6 bases). V lost 4 bases and J lost 0, with 9 bases in between. This CDR3 region has 14 residues. The germline V gene has CDR1 SEHNR and CDR2 FQNEAQ (reference sequence). The CDR3 loop is CASSSGVHQETQYF. The DNA of the CDR3 is TGTGCCAGCAGCTCAGGGGTTCACCAAGAGACCCAGTACTTC.

The chain recombines TRBV4-2 with TRBJ2-7, with 8 nucleotides matching TRBD1. Germline V CDR1 and CDR2: LGHNA, YNFKEQ. The ends lost 2 bases at V and 0 bases at J; junction bases unmatched: 3. This CDR3 is built from 15 residues. CDR3 DNA sequence: TGTGCCAGCAGCCAACCGGGACAGGACTCCTACGAGCAGTACTTC. Amino acids: CASSQPGQDSYEQYF.

The chain links TRBV2 to TRBJ2-1; no clear D. The V gene lost 2 bases and the J gene lost 4 bases, with 6 bases spanning the gap. Germline CDR1 is SNHLY and CDR2 is FYNNEI. This CDR3 has 13 residues. The CDR3 loop reads CASSETVYNEQFF. The CDR3 coding sequence is TGTGCCAGCAGTGAAACAGTTTACAATGAGCAGTTCTTC.

The rearrangement links TRBV7-9 to TRBJ2-7, with D perhaps matching TRBD2 (5 bases). Germline CDR1 SEHNR, CDR2 FQNEAQ (reference sequence). Deletions cut 5 bases from V and 2 bases from J, with 19 bases between. The CDR3 length is 16 residues. CDR3 loop: CASSAYGVPKTYEQYF. CDR3 nucleotides: TGTGCCAGCAGCGCCTACGGGGTCCCGAAAACCTACGAGCAGTACTTC.

This clone turned up a few times. V is TRBV27 and J is TRBJ2-3, with 9 bases aligning to TRBD1. Germline assignment: CDR1 MNHEY and CDR2 SMNVEV (reference sequence). The CDR3 runs to 16 residues. V gave up 3 bases and J gave up 4 bases; unmatched junction bases: 8. CDR3 DNA sequence: TGTGCCAGCAGTTTGGGGACAGGGCGGGTGGCAGATACGCAGTATTTT. As protein: CASSLGTGRVADTQYF.

The chain joins TRBV30 to TRBJ1-3, with 7 bases aligning to TRBD1. The V gene's germline CDR1 is GTSNPN and CDR2 SVGIG (reference sequence). CDR3 length: 14 amino acids. V dropped 2 bases and J dropped 2; count of bases not matched to a gene: 3. CDR3 DNA: TGTGCCTGGAGTTTTCAGGGGGCTGGAAACACCATATATTTT. Protein: CAWSFQGAGNTIYF.

The rearrangement uses TRBV5-1 and TRBJ2-2; no reliable D call. CDR1 SGHRS and CDR2 YFSETQ come from the germline V gene. The CDR3 is 16 residues long. Trimming took 0 bases from V and 2 from J, leaving 11 bases between them. DNA of the CDR3: TGCGCCAGCAGCTTGGAGGTTCTGGGCAACACCGGGGAGCTGTTTTTT. The encoded protein is CASSLEVLGNTGELFF.

This clone has only a few counts. This chain uses TRBV19 with TRBJ2-1; 13 nucleotides agree with TRBD2. This CDR3 has 15 residues. Germline-derived CDR1 and CDR2 are LNHDA and SQIVND (reference sequence). V gave up 4 bases and J gave up 7 bases; unmatched junction bases: 4. DNA for the CDR3: TGTGCCAGTAGTAAACTAGCGGGGGGGCTGAATGAGCAGTTCTTC. Translating it yields CASSKLAGGLNEQFF.

The chain uses TRBV5-1 and TRBJ2-4; tentatively, D is TRBD2 (6 bases). V lost 3 bases to trimming and J lost 4 bases, with 17 bases between them. The CDR3 runs 16 residues. Germline lookup yields CDR1 SGHRS and CDR2 YFSETQ. CDR3 in DNA: TGCGCCAGCAGCTCGCCCCGTTTTGGAGGGAAAAACATTCAGTACTTC. As protein: CASSSPRFGGKNIQYF.

This clone showed up just once. The chain employs TRBV5-1 and TRBJ2-3; D perhaps matches TRBD2 (6 bases). Germline V lookup: CDR1 SGHRS, CDR2 YFSETQ. CDR3 length: 18 residues. With 4 bases removed from V and 3 bases from J, the gap between germline ends came to 24 bases. The CDR3 here is CASSLDPAIGGGTDTQYF. The DNA of the CDR3 is TGCGCCAGCAGCCTGGACCCCGCTATCGGGGGAGGAACAGATACGCAGTATTTT.

The rearrangement links TRBV5-6 to TRBJ1-2; 8 bases fit TRBD1. The junction had 6 bases not matched to a gene; V was cut back by 3 bases and J by 8 bases. The CDR3 has 13 amino acids. CDR1 SGHDT and CDR2 YYEEEE come from the germline V gene. This CDR3 is CASSSDRAQGYTF. As DNA, the CDR3 is TGTGCCAGCAGCTCGGACAGGGCTCAAGGCTACACCTTC.

In this sample, this clone is medium-sized. The V call is TRBV30, the J call TRBJ1-1; the D is unclear. Germline CDR1 is GTSNPN and CDR2 is SVGIG (reference sequence). The CDR3 covers 14 residues. The V and J ends lost 0 bases and 0 bases respectively, with 8 bases between them. In nucleotides, the CDR3 is TGTGCCTGGAGTGTCCACAGAATGAACACTGAAGCTTTCTTT. Encoded protein: CAWSVHRMNTEAFF.

In its sample, this clone was seen a few times. An end of the junction differs from the germline gene, which may be a read error. V usage is TRBV2 and J usage is TRBJ1-5; 7 bases align to TRBD1. The CDR3 totals 14 residues. Germline CDR1 is SNHLY and CDR2 is FYNNEI. CDR3 in amino acids: CASTPGTADQPQHF. The DNA for the CDR3 is TGTGCTAGCACCCCCGGGACAGCCGATCAGCCCCAGCATTTT.

The V gene is TRBV19, the J gene TRBJ2-7; 9 nucleotides match TRBD1. In germline, CDR1 is LNHDA, CDR2 SQIVND (reference sequence). The CDR3 loop spans 14 amino acids. The trim removed 5 bases at V and 4 bases at J, leaving 6 bases unmatched. This chain's CDR3 is CASSPNRGRYEQYF. For the CDR3, the DNA is TGTGCCAGTAGTCCAAACAGGGGGCGGTACGAGCAGTACTTC.

This clone showed up just a few times. This chain joins TRBV28 and TRBJ1-2; 11 nucleotides match TRBD1. Germline trimming cut 6 bases from V and 7 bases from J; bases unmatched to any gene: 13. CDR3 length: 16 amino acids. Per germline, CDR1 MDHEN and CDR2 SYDVKM. The CDR3 loop is CASRLLEGQGAPGYTF. CDR3 DNA sequence: TGTGCCAGCAGACTGTTGGAAGGACAGGGGGCGCCTGGCTACACCTTC.

This clone turned up a few times. Written as DNA, the CDR3 is TGTGCCAGCTCACCAGGAGCGGGAGGGTACTACGAGCAGTACTTC. Protein sequence: CASSPGAGGYYEQYF. This rearrangement joins TRBV18 to TRBJ2-7, with 10 bases matching TRBD2. Germline lookup yields CDR1 KGHSH and CDR2 LQKENI. CDR3 length equals 15 residues. V shed 2 bases and J 3 bases; nucleotides not matched to a gene: 4.